Below are 9 T cell receptor beta chains sequenced from a single sample in a study of T cells in localized non-small cell lung cancer. Assay: immunoSEQ multiplex PCR; the TCRdb copy retains only in-frame clones and omits some. Seen here are tens of thousands of clones, 80% observed once, and the top ten hold around 4.5%. The material was PBMCs, obtained before any cancer treatment. All receptors derive from a woman aged 35-70 years with stage II lung adenocarcinoma.

V usage is TRBV6-5 and J usage is TRBJ1-1; TRBD1 agrees at 7 bases. The germline gives CDR1 MNHEY, CDR2 SVGAGI. This CDR3 spans 15 amino acids. V gave up 6 bases and J gave up 3 bases; unmatched junction bases: 10. CDR3 loop: CASRRDRDGDTEAFF. The DNA for the CDR3 is TGTGCCAGCAGACGAGACAGGGACGGAGACACTGAAGCTTTCTTT.

This clone was seen a handful of times. V usage is TRBV28 and J usage is TRBJ1-2; D perhaps matches TRBD1 (5 bases). The CDR3 covers 13 residues. Trimming took off 6 bases at V and 2 bases at J, with 10 bases between the two ends. CDR1 MDHEN and CDR2 SYDVKM come from the germline V gene. The CDR3 sequence is CASSLTANYGYTF. The CDR3 DNA sequence: TGTGCCAGCAGCCTGACAGCCAACTATGGCTACACCTTC.

Only a few counts were recorded for this clone. The chain recombines TRBV25-1 with TRBJ1-5; TRBD1 aligns across 8 bases. CDR3 length: 15 amino acids. Per germline, CDR1 MGHDK and CDR2 SYGVNS. V dropped 8 bases and J dropped 4; count of bases not matched to a gene: 10. The CDR3 protein is CASRGTGSPNQPQHF. In nucleotides, the CDR3 is TGTGCCAGCCGCGGGACAGGCTCTCCAAATCAGCCCCAGCATTTT.

In its sample, this clone was seen a few times. The identical CDR3 is also encoded by other nucleotide sequences in the sample. The chain employs TRBV7-9 and TRBJ2-1; D ambiguous. In germline, CDR1 is SEHNR, CDR2 FQNEAQ (reference sequence). The CDR3 spans 11 residues. Trimming took off 1 base at V and 7 bases at J, with 2 bases between the two ends. CDR3 sequence: CASSLGNEQFF. The CDR3 nucleotides are TGTGCCAGCAGCTTAGGGAATGAGCAGTTCTTC.

This rearrangement joins TRBV4-2 to TRBJ2-7; D not certain. This CDR3 contains 15 residues. Germline V gives CDR1 LGHNA, CDR2 YNFKEQ. The V and J ends lost 1 base and 1 base respectively, with 11 bases between them. The CDR3 bases are TGTGCCAGCAGCCAAGTAAAGGCTTATTCCTACGAGCAGTACTTC. Protein: CASSQVKAYSYEQYF.

The chain is built from TRBV7-9 and TRBJ1-1, with D uncertain. CDR1 and CDR2 from the germline V gene are SEHNR and FQNEAQ (reference sequence). CDR3 length: 18 amino acids. V shed 5 bases and J shed 1 base, with 23 bases lying between them. The CDR3 DNA sequence: TGTGCCAGCAGCACTAGCCAGTACTTAGACGGGGAGAACACTGAAGCTTTCTTT. Protein product: CASSTSQYLDGENTEAFF.

The genes are TRBV29-1 and TRBJ2-3; D might be TRBD1 (5 bases). V lost 5 bases and J 0 bases, leaving 12 bases between the germline ends. This CDR3 has 14 amino acids. Germline V gene data show CDR1 as SQVTM and CDR2 as ANQGSEA. CDR3 in amino acids: CSVSRGRSTDTQYF. CDR3 nucleotide sequence: TGCAGCGTTTCAAGGGGTCGCAGCACAGATACGCAGTATTTT.

The chain couples TRBV29-1 to TRBJ1-1; D is unclear. The CDR3 sequence is 14 residues long. Trimming took off 3 bases at V and 2 bases at J, with 13 bases between the two ends. Germline CDR1 and CDR2: SQVTM and ANQGSEA. CDR3 nucleotide sequence: TGCAGCGTTGACTCCCCTGTAGTAAACACTGAAGCTTTCTTT. As protein: CSVDSPVVNTEAFF.

The chain has TRBV5-1 and TRBJ1-5; TRBD1 agrees at 7 bases. This CDR3 comprises 15 residues. V trimming: 3 bases; J trimming: 5 bases; junction bases outside the gene matches: 8. Germline CDR1 SGHRS, CDR2 YFSETQ. The CDR3 DNA is TGCGCCAGCAGCTCAGAAGGGGACAGCTATCAGCCCCAGCATTTT. Amino acid sequence: CASSSEGDSYQPQHF.